This entry lists 26 T cell receptor beta chains sequenced from one sample in a study of cytomegalovirus exposure and HLA in healthy donors. This PCR relied on a set of 60 Vbeta primers and 13 Jbeta primers. Assay: immunoSEQ multiplex PCR; the TCRdb copy retains only in-frame clones and omits some. The table has more than 200,000 clones, 75% to 80% seen once. Source material: PBMCs. All receptors derive from a man aged 18 to 29 in good health and CMV-seronegative.

This chain links TRBV18 with TRBJ1-1, with D unclear. The CDR3 covers 13 residues. Between the trimmed V and J ends, which lost 5 bases and 1 base, there was a span of 8 bases. CDR1 is KGHSH and CDR2 is LQKENI in the germline V gene. This chain's CDR3 is CASSYQENTEAFF. DNA of the CDR3: TGTGCCAGCTCATATCAGGAGAACACTGAAGCTTTCTTT. Full variable domain (remainder filled in from reference TRBV18 and TRBJ1-1): NAGVMQNPRHLVRRRGQEARLRCSPMKGHSHVYWYRQLPEEGLKFMVYLQKENIIDESGMPKERFSAEFPKEGPSILRIQQVVRGDSAAYFCASSYQENTEAFFGQGTRLTVV.

The chain recombines TRBV28 with TRBJ2-3, with unresolved D. The germline gives CDR1 MDHEN, CDR2 SYDVKM. CDR3 size: 13 residues. V was clipped by 2 bases and J by 9 bases, with 12 bases between them. The CDR3 DNA sequence: TGTGCCAGCAGTTTACAAGCGTTGAAGACGCAGTATTTT. Its translation: CASSLQALKTQYF.

The chain has TRBV4-3 and TRBJ2-2, with 8 positions matching TRBD2. With 0 bases clipped from V and 7 bases from J, the junction kept 7 bases outside the gene matches. This CDR3 region has 16 residues. In germline, CDR1 is LGHNA, CDR2 YSLEER. Here the CDR3 reads CASSQDFRGGGGELFF. The CDR3 DNA is TGCGCCAGCAGCCAAGATTTTCGGGGGGGTGGCGGGGAGCTGTTTTTT.

V usage is TRBV9 and J usage is TRBJ2-1; perhaps TRBD2 as D (7 bases). The V gene's germline CDR1 is SGDLS and CDR2 YYNGEE. CDR3 length: 19 amino acids. Trimming cost V 3 bases and J 6 bases, with 28 bases left between them. CDR3 sequence reads: CASSARDPAQRGGINEQFF. The CDR3 bases are TGTGCCAGCAGCGCACGGGACCCGGCTCAGAGGGGGGGCATCAATGAGCAGTTCTTC.

The chain joins TRBV27 to TRBJ2-7, with 8 bases lining up with TRBD1. V shed 11 bases and J 2 bases; nucleotides not matched to a gene: 14. Germline-derived CDR1 and CDR2 are MNHEY and SMNVEV (reference sequence). This CDR3 region has 15 residues. The CDR3 nucleotides read TGTGCCTTACACCCAGGGGGCAGAACAACCTACGAGCAGTACTTC. It specifies CALHPGGRTTYEQYF.

V is TRBV7-3 and J is TRBJ2-7, with D possibly TRBD2 on 5 matching bases. Between the trimmed V and J ends, which lost 5 bases and 2 bases, there was a span of 19 bases. In germline, CDR1 is SGHTA, CDR2 FQGTGA. The CDR3 is made up of 16 amino acids. For the CDR3, the DNA is TGTGCCAGCAGCCCAAAGTCCCTAGCAGTCCCCTACGAGCAGTACTTC. Protein sequence: CASSPKSLAVPYEQYF.

There are a few counts of this clone. The chain recombines TRBV5-4 with TRBJ2-3; TRBD2 matches at 12 bases. Germline assignment: CDR1 SGHNT and CDR2 YYREEE (reference sequence). Trimming cost V 5 bases and J 2 bases; bases outside gene matches: 9. The CDR3 extends over 17 amino acids. The DNA for the CDR3 is TGTGCCAGCAGGCTAGCGGGGGGGCCACTTCTCACAGATACGCAGTATTTT. Its translation: CASRLAGGPLLTDTQYF.

This clone was found a few times. This chain uses TRBV10-3 with TRBJ1-2, with no clear D. The V gene's germline CDR1 is ENHRY and CDR2 SYGVKD. V lost 11 bases to trimming and J lost 0 bases, with 19 bases between them. The CDR3 contains 15 residues. CDR3 DNA: TGTGCCTCTGGGGTTCCGGAGGACTCTAACTATGGCTACACCTTC. This translates into CASGVPEDSNYGYTF.

The chain uses TRBV4-3 and TRBJ2-1; 11 bases are shared with TRBD1. CDR1 is LGHNA and CDR2 is YSLEER in the germline V gene. Losses at the gene ends were 1 base for V and 6 bases for J; bases not matched to a gene: 20. The CDR3 totals 21 residues. DNA for the CDR3: TGCGCCAGCAGCCAAGTTTTCTCGGGACAGGGGGTCTTACAGACTCTCAATGAGCAGTTCTTC. Translated, it gives CASSQVFSGQGVLQTLNEQFF.

The chain recombines TRBV29-1 with TRBJ1-5; tentative D call: TRBD1 (5 bases). The CDR3 length is 13 residues. Trimming cost V 7 bases and J 6 bases, with 16 bases left between them. From germline, CDR1 is SQVTM and CDR2 ANQGSEA. The CDR3 bases are TGCAGCGCCGCGAGACAGAAGGGTCAGCCCCAGCATTTT. Encoded protein: CSAARQKGQPQHF.

This chain links TRBV6-5 with TRBJ2-7; D unclear. Looked up from germline, CDR1 is MNHEY and CDR2 is SVGAGI. The V end was cut by 0 bases, the J end by 3 bases, with 9 bases between. This CDR3 is 14 amino acids long. The CDR3 spells CASSYSTVRYEQYF. CDR3 DNA sequence: TGTGCCAGCAGTTACTCTACAGTACGCTACGAGCAGTACTTC.

V is TRBV6-4 and J is TRBJ2-3; possibly TRBD2 for D (6 bases). Looked up from germline, CDR1 is MRHNA and CDR2 is SNTAGT. Deletions cut 2 bases from V and 1 base from J, with 22 bases between. This CDR3 spans 19 amino acids. The CDR3 DNA reads TGTGCCAGCAGTGACGGCCCGGCAGGAGGGACTTCTTGCACAGATACGCAGTATTTT. It yields the protein CASSDGPAGGTSCTDTQYF.

The V gene is TRBV25-1, the J gene TRBJ2-1; possible D gene TRBD1, 6 bases. The ends were cut back, 4 bases at V and 8 bases at J, with 12 bases in the middle. The CDR3 covers 13 residues. The germline V gene has CDR1 MGHDK and CDR2 SYGVNS. The CDR3 region is CASSGDAGDEQFF. CDR3 nucleotide sequence: TGTGCCAGCAGTGGGGACGCAGGGGATGAGCAGTTCTTC.

The chain links TRBV18 to TRBJ2-7; 7 bases map to TRBD2. The CDR3 is 16 residues long. The germline V gene has CDR1 KGHSH and CDR2 LQKENI. Germline trimming cut 5 bases from V and 5 bases from J; bases unmatched to any gene: 15. The CDR3 sequence is CASSSRGREGPDEQYF. CDR3 nucleotide sequence: TGTGCCAGCTCAAGTCGTGGGAGGGAGGGTCCCGACGAGCAGTACTTC. Using reference TRBV18 and TRBJ2-7 for the parts outside the CDR3, the full variable domain is NAGVMQNPRHLVRRRGQEARLRCSPMKGHSHVYWYRQLPEEGLKFMVYLQKENIIDESGMPKERFSAEFPKEGPSILRIQQVVRGDSAAYFCASSSRGREGPDEQYFGPGTRLTVT.

The chain has TRBV12-5 and TRBJ2-3; the D is unclear. This CDR3 has 11 residues. V lost 6 bases to trimming and J lost 2 bases, with 3 bases between them. Per germline, CDR1 LGHNT and CDR2 FRNRAP. CDR3 protein: CASGYTDTQYF. The CDR3 DNA reads as TGTGCTAGTGGATACACAGATACGCAGTATTTT.

This chain connects TRBV27 to TRBJ1-3, with 7 bases identical to TRBD1. V was clipped by 6 bases and J by 2 bases; unmatched bases: 10. Germline CDR1 reads MNHEY; CDR2 reads SMNVEV (reference sequence). The CDR3 covers 16 residues. The CDR3 loop reads CASRPQLGTAGNTIYF. Written as DNA, the CDR3 is TGTGCCAGCAGACCACAACTCGGGACAGCTGGAAACACCATATATTTT.

The rearrangement joins TRBV11-2 to TRBJ1-2; 10 bases map to TRBD1. The V and J ends lost 4 bases and 4 bases, in that order; junction bases with no gene match: 12. CDR1 and CDR2 (germline): SGHAT, FQNNGV. The CDR3 contains 17 residues. The CDR3 region is CASSSRDRGSHPYGYTF. In DNA, the CDR3 is TGTGCCAGCAGCTCTAGGGACAGGGGCTCTCATCCCTATGGCTACACCTTC.

This clone was observed a few times. The chain combines TRBV6-5 with TRBJ2-1; a weak D match, TRBD2 (6 bases). Germline V gives CDR1 MNHEY, CDR2 SVGAGI. Trimming shortened V by 6 bases and J by 10 bases, and 10 bases separated the two germline ends. This CDR3 region has 11 residues. The DNA of the CDR3 is TGTGCCAGCAGGCGGGAATGGGAGCAGTTCTTC. This gives the protein CASRREWEQFF.

The chain links TRBV4-3 to TRBJ1-1; 7 bases line up with TRBD1. The CDR3 runs 17 residues. CDR1 and CDR2 from the germline V gene are LGHNA and YSLEER. Trimming at V came to 4 bases and at J to 0 bases, leaving 11 bases not matched to a gene. The CDR3: CASSPAAGTAMNTEAFF. The CDR3 bases are TGCGCCAGCAGCCCCGCTGCCGGGACAGCTATGAACACTGAAGCTTTCTTT.

The V call is TRBV28, the J call TRBJ1-2, with 7 bases aligning to TRBD1. Germline CDR1 and CDR2: MDHEN and SYDVKM. The V and J ends lost 5 bases and 7 bases, in that order; junction bases with no gene match: 4. The CDR3 is 12 residues long. The CDR3 nucleotides read TGTGCCAGCAGTGGAGGGGGCGTTGGCTACACCTTC. This translates into CASSGGGVGYTF.

The rearrangement uses TRBV28 and TRBJ1-2, with 7 positions matching TRBD1. V shed 2 bases, J shed 8 bases, and the junction held 8 bases outside the gene matches. Germline CDR1 and CDR2: MDHEN and SYDVKM. The CDR3 runs to 14 residues. The CDR3 loop is CASSLSAGGRGYTF. In DNA, the CDR3 is TGTGCCAGCAGTTTAAGTGCAGGGGGAAGAGGCTACACCTTC.

The V call is TRBV7-6, the J call TRBJ1-1; no definite D call. Germline lookup yields CDR1 SGHVS and CDR2 FNYEAQ. CDR3 length equals 13 residues. V was pared by 3 bases and J by 3 bases, with 8 bases between. The CDR3 nucleotides are TGTGCCAGCAGCTTCACGGTTGACACTGAAGCTTTCTTT. Translation gives CASSFTVDTEAFF.

The J gene is TRBJ1-5, the V gene TRBV19; possible D gene TRBD1, 6 bases. V lost 5 bases and J lost 1, with 15 bases in between. Germline CDR1 LNHDA, CDR2 SQIVND (reference sequence). The CDR3 has 16 amino acids. CDR3 sequence reads: CASSGDIVLSNQPQHF. In nucleotides, the CDR3 is TGTGCCAGTAGTGGGGACATAGTATTAAGCAATCAGCCCCAGCATTTT.

The J gene is TRBJ2-1, the V gene TRBV9; 8 bases map to TRBD2. V gave up 6 bases and J gave up 4 bases; unmatched junction bases: 6. Germline CDR1 SGDLS, CDR2 YYNGEE. This CDR3 spans 14 amino acids. CDR3 bases: TGTGCCAGCACCTCCGCTAGCGGGTACAATGAGCAGTTCTTC. It translates to CASTSASGYNEQFF.

This clone was recorded once. The rearrangement joins TRBV29-1 to TRBJ2-5; TRBD2 matches at 8 bases. This CDR3 comprises 14 residues. Germline V gives CDR1 SQVTM, CDR2 ANQGSEA. The trim removed 7 bases at V and 5 bases at J, leaving 12 bases unmatched. DNA of the CDR3: TGCAGCGCTCGAGGGGATAGCGGGATCGAGACCCAGTACTTC. As protein: CSARGDSGIETQYF.

This clone appeared a single time. The chain joins TRBV6-4 to TRBJ2-2; tentative D call: TRBD2 (5 bases). V lost 3 bases to trimming and J lost 3 bases, with 11 bases between them. CDR3 length equals 15 residues. Germline CDR1 and CDR2: MRHNA and SNTAGT. CDR3 sequence reads: CASSEVAGDTGELFF. CDR3 sequence (DNA): TGTGCCAGCAGTGAGGTGGCCGGGGACACCGGGGAGCTGTTTTTT.